Listed here are 30 T cell receptor beta chains from one sample, sequenced in a study of T-cell memory formation after mild COVID-19. MiXCR, run by TCRdb on the 5' RACE reads, gives a single entry per CDR3 protein. The sample comprises over 250,000 distinct CDR3 sequences, 15% to 20% of which are singletons, and roughly 23% rests with the top ten. Material for sequencing was PBMCs or a T cell subset sorted from them (not recorded which). These receptors were taken from a man aged 18 to 29 who had mild COVID-19 (a few samples of this study predate the infection). Cell type and time point are not known.

The gene calls are TRBV7-2 and TRBJ1-1; D gene ambiguous. The V end lost 5 bases, the J end lost 3 bases, and 10 bases lay between the germline ends. The CDR3 spans 13 residues. CDR1 SGHTA and CDR2 FQGNSA come from the germline V gene. CDR3 nucleotides: TGTGCCAGCAGCCCTGACACTTACACTGAAGCTTTCTTT. Amino acid sequence: CASSPDTYTEAFF.

In this sample, this clonotype turned up many times. This rearrangement joins TRBV20-1 to TRBJ2-7, with 8 bases matching TRBD1. In germline, CDR1 is DFQATT, CDR2 SNEGSKA (reference sequence). Trimming at V came to 3 bases and at J to 0 bases, leaving 4 bases not matched to a gene. The CDR3 length is 14 residues. The DNA of the CDR3 is TGCAGTGCTAGGGGACAGGAGGTCTCCTACGAGCAGTACTTC. Translating it yields CSARGQEVSYEQYF.

This clonotype appeared a few times. This chain connects TRBV6-2 or TRBV6-3 to TRBJ2-2; the D gene is possibly TRBD2 (5 bases). Germline CDR1 and CDR2: MNHEY and SVGEGT. Trimming shortened V by 2 bases and J by 5 bases, and 9 bases separated the two germline ends. The CDR3 spans 14 residues. Here the CDR3 reads CASSYSRGTGELFF. CDR3 DNA: TGTGCCAGCAGTTACAGTCGGGGAACCGGGGAGCTGTTTTTT.

The rearrangement joins TRBV6-4 to TRBJ1-4, with TRBD1 matching 7 bases. Germline V CDR1 and CDR2: MRHNA, SNTAGT. This CDR3 has 15 amino acids. V shed 4 bases and J 5 bases; nucleotides not matched to a gene: 7. CDR3 protein: CASSVPGQHNEKLFF. The CDR3 nucleotides are TGTGCCAGCAGTGTGCCGGGACAGCACAATGAAAAACTGTTTTTT.

This rearrangement joins TRBV3-1 to TRBJ2-3, with 10 bases matching TRBD2. Trimming removed 1 base from V and 7 bases from J; junction bases left unmatched: 5. The length of the CDR3 is 15 residues. CDR1 and CDR2 from the germline V gene are LGHDT and YNNKEL (reference sequence). CDR3 DNA sequence: TGTGCCAGCAGCCAAGGGGTAGCGGGGGGATATACGCAGTATTTT. Its translation is CASSQGVAGGYTQYF.

V and J are TRBV5-1 and TRBJ2-7; tentative D call: TRBD1 (5 bases). The CDR3 has 14 residues. Germline V lookup: CDR1 SGHRS, CDR2 YFSETQ. Trimming stripped 2 bases from V and 4 bases from J, with 13 bases between. The CDR3 bases are TGCGCCAGCAGCTTCCAGGGTGTCGGTTACGAGCAGTACGTC. It encodes CASSFQGVGYEQYV.

The chain is built from TRBV7-3 and TRBJ2-3; D is unresolved. This CDR3 has 15 residues. The ends were cut back, 5 bases at V and 2 bases at J, with 14 bases in the middle. Germline-derived CDR1 and CDR2 are SGHTA and FQGTGA. The chain's CDR3 is CASSPDGSPTDTQYF. In DNA, the CDR3 is TGTGCCAGCAGCCCCGATGGCAGTCCCACAGATACGCAGTATTTT.

In its sample, this clonotype was seen a few times. The J gene is TRBJ1-5, the V gene TRBV20-1; 8 nucleotides line up with TRBD1. Trimming at V came to 6 bases and at J to 2 bases, leaving 9 bases not matched to a gene. CDR3 length: 15 amino acids. The germline CDR1 and CDR2 sequences are DFQATT and SNEGSKA (reference sequence). CDR3 nucleotide sequence: TGCAGTGCATTGCCAGGGGGCAACGGCAATCAGCCCCAGCATTTT. Residues: CSALPGGNGNQPQHF.

This clonotype was observed a few times. The V call is TRBV20-1, the J call TRBJ2-1, with D possibly being TRBD1 or TRBD2 (6 bases each). V was shortened by 2 bases and J by 0 bases, with 14 bases between the two germline ends. CDR1 DFQATT and CDR2 SNEGSKA come from the germline V gene (reference sequence). The CDR3 has 16 residues. CDR3 in amino acids: CSARSPQGGSYNEQFF. CDR3 bases: TGCAGTGCTAGATCCCCACAGGGAGGCTCCTACAATGAGCAGTTCTTC.

The rearrangement links TRBV5-1 to TRBJ1-4; perhaps TRBD1 as D (6 bases). The CDR3 loop spans 14 amino acids. From germline, CDR1 is SGHRS and CDR2 YFSETQ. With 0 bases removed from V and 6 bases from J, the gap between germline ends came to 9 bases. CDR3 sequence reads: CASSLGQVDEKLFF. The CDR3 nucleotides are TGCGCCAGCAGCTTGGGACAGGTTGATGAAAAACTGTTTTTT. The full variable domain, in which reference TRBV5-1 and TRBJ1-4 provide the parts outside the CDR3, is KAGVTQTPRYLIKTRGQQVTLSCSPISGHRSVSWYQQTPGQGLQFLFEYFSETQRNKGNFPGRFSGRQFSNSRSEMNVSTLELGDSALYLCASSLGQVDEKLFFGSGTQLSVL.

Only a few counts were recorded for this clonotype. The chain combines TRBV3-1 with TRBJ2-3; 9 bases are shared with TRBD1. The germline V gene encodes CDR1 LGHDT and CDR2 YNNKEL (reference sequence). V dropped 1 base and J dropped 5; count of bases not matched to a gene: 7. The CDR3 loop spans 16 amino acids. CDR3 region: CASSQGWTGVGDTQYF. CDR3 coding DNA: TGTGCCAGCAGCCAAGGATGGACAGGGGTAGGAGATACGCAGTATTTT.

This chain uses TRBV9 with TRBJ2-2; 7 positions agree with TRBD1. Losses at the gene ends were 5 bases for V and 1 base for J; bases not matched to a gene: 5. Germline CDR1 is SGDLS and CDR2 is YYNGEE. This CDR3 has 15 residues. The CDR3 region has the DNA TGTGCCAGCAGAGACAGGGACCTGAACACCGGGGAGCTGTTTTTT. Translating it yields CASRDRDLNTGELFF.

This clonotype showed up just a few times. The chain is built from TRBV6-6 and TRBJ1-1; D is uncertain. CDR3 length: 14 residues. The V end lost 2 bases, the J end lost 1 base, and 8 bases lay between the germline ends. Per germline, CDR1 MNHNY and CDR2 SVGAGI (reference sequence). CDR3 DNA sequence: TGTGCCAGCAGTTACCGGGTCCGGAACACTGAAGCTTTCTTT. Encoded protein: CASSYRVRNTEAFF.

This clonotype occurred a few times. The gene calls are TRBV6-6 and TRBJ2-7; the D gene is possibly TRBD2 (6 bases). The CDR3 has 17 amino acids. V lost 0 bases and J 2 bases, leaving 17 bases between the germline ends. Germline CDR1 MNHNY, CDR2 SVGAGI (reference sequence). CDR3 coding DNA: TGTGCCAGCAGTTACTCGGGGGGTATGGGAATCACCTACGAGCAGTACTTC. Its protein is CASSYSGGMGITYEQYF.

This clonotype was recorded at least ten times. The rearrangement uses TRBV5-1 and TRBJ2-7, with D possibly matching TRBD1 (6 bases). The V and J ends lost 4 bases and 4 bases respectively, with 18 bases between them. In germline, CDR1 is SGHRS, CDR2 YFSETQ. This CDR3 comprises 15 residues. The CDR3 region is CASSPWGRQDYEQYF. The DNA of the CDR3 is TGCGCCAGCAGCCCGTGGGGGCGGCAAGATTACGAGCAGTACTTC.

In this sample, this clonotype turned up many times. CDR3 in DNA: TGCAGTGCTAGAGATTTTAGACTTTCCTACGAGCAGTACTTC. It is translated as CSARDFRLSYEQYF. V and J are TRBV20-1 and TRBJ2-7; no clear D gene. The germline gives CDR1 DFQATT, CDR2 SNEGSKA (reference sequence). The CDR3 runs to 14 residues. Deletions cut 0 bases from V and 1 base from J, with 10 bases between.

The chain links TRBV27 to TRBJ1-1; D is perhaps TRBD1 (6 bases). Trimming stripped 7 bases from V and 3 bases from J, with 15 bases between. Germline CDR1 is MNHEY and CDR2 is SMNVEV (reference sequence). This CDR3 has 14 residues. CDR3 amino acids: CASKRGGRDTEAFF. DNA of the CDR3: TGTGCCAGCAAAAGAGGGGGAAGGGACACTGAAGCTTTCTTT.

The sample holds many counts of this clonotype. The chain couples TRBV20-1 to TRBJ1-2; 11 bases map to TRBD1. The germline gives CDR1 DFQATT, CDR2 SNEGSKA (reference sequence). CDR3 length equals 14 residues. The V segment lost 3 bases and the J segment 6 bases; nucleotides outside the gene matches: 6. CDR3 amino acids: CSASAGQGADGYTF. The CDR3 DNA reads TGCAGTGCTAGTGCCGGACAGGGGGCGGATGGCTACACCTTC.

The CDR3 reads CASSQVRQGFLYNEQFF. For the CDR3, the DNA is TGCGCCAGCAGCCAAGTACGACAGGGGTTTCTTTACAATGAGCAGTTCTTC. The chain couples TRBV4-3 to TRBJ2-1; 8 nucleotides match TRBD1. The junction had 9 bases not matched to a gene; V was cut back by 1 base and J by 4 bases. This CDR3 has 17 amino acids. Looked up from germline, CDR1 is LGHNA and CDR2 is YSLEER.

This clonotype was detected only a few times. The chain recombines TRBV29-1 with TRBJ2-2; D unresolved. With 4 bases removed from V and 0 bases from J, the gap between germline ends came to 9 bases. Germline assignment: CDR1 SQVTM and CDR2 ANQGSEA. This CDR3 is 14 amino acids long. DNA for the CDR3: TGCAGCGTTGTTGGGTTATCGAACACCGGGGAGCTGTTTTTT. Protein sequence: CSVVGLSNTGELFF.

This clonotype was seen more than once but under ten times. The rearrangement uses TRBV20-1 and TRBJ2-3; 10 bases are shared with TRBD1. The germline V gene has CDR1 DFQATT and CDR2 SNEGSKA (reference sequence). This CDR3 region has 15 residues. After removal of 4 bases from V and 6 bases from J, the junction contained 10 bases not matched to a gene. The CDR3 sequence is CSAIPDRGTGDTQYF. In nucleotides, the CDR3 is TGCAGTGCTATCCCGGACAGGGGGACCGGGGATACGCAGTATTTT.

This clonotype has a count of ten or more. CDR3 region: CASSHRGQETQYF. The CDR3 nucleotides read TGTGCCAGCAGTCACAGGGGCCAAGAGACCCAGTACTTC. V and J are TRBV7-9 and TRBJ2-5, with 7 bases fitting TRBD1. Per germline, CDR1 SEHNR and CDR2 FQNEAQ (reference sequence). V lost 6 bases and J lost 1; bases outside the gene matches: 2. This CDR3 contains 13 residues.

The rearrangement uses TRBV18 and TRBJ1-1; no reliable D call. CDR1 KGHSH and CDR2 LQKENI come from the germline V gene. This CDR3 is 14 amino acids long. V was cut by 0 bases and J by 4 bases, with 9 bases left in between. CDR3 bases: TGTGCCAGCTCACCACCCACAAGAGGCACTGAAGCTTTCTTT. This sequence encodes CASSPPTRGTEAFF.

This sequence joins TRBV7-7 and TRBJ2-5; 8 bases align to TRBD2. The CDR3 totals 15 residues. V shed 3 bases, J shed 0 bases, and the junction held 3 bases outside the gene matches. Germline lookup yields CDR1 SSHAT and CDR2 FNYEAQ (reference sequence). DNA of the CDR3: TGTGCCAGCAGCTTGCAGCGGGGGTACCAAGAGACCCAGTACTTC. This gives the protein CASSLQRGYQETQYF. Full variable domain (outside the CDR3, taken from reference TRBV7-7 and TRBJ2-5): GAGVSQSPRYKVTKRGQDVTLRCDPISSHATLYWYQQALGQGPEFLTYFNYEAQPDKSGLPSDRFSAERPEGSISTLTIQRTEQRDSAMYRCASSLQRGYQETQYFGPGTRLLVL.

This clonotype was seen many times. The chain carries TRBV9 and TRBJ1-6, with 8 nucleotides matching TRBD1. This CDR3 has 15 amino acids. V gave up 0 bases and J gave up 7 bases; unmatched junction bases: 3. Germline CDR1 SGDLS, CDR2 YYNGEE. CDR3 bases: TGTGCCAGCAGCGTAGGGAGACAGGGGAATTCACCCCTCCACTTT. It codes for CASSVGRQGNSPLHF.

With respect to this clonotype: This may come from a read error, since a much larger clone is one base off. The chain links TRBV7-9 to TRBJ2-3; 11 bases fit TRBD2. This CDR3 is 18 amino acids long. From germline, CDR1 is SEHNR and CDR2 FQNEAQ (reference sequence). The CDR3 nucleotides are TGTTCCAGCAGCTTTCCCCTTCGACTAGCGGGGATTGTGAATACGCAGTATTTT. Protein: CSSSFPLRLAGIVNTQYF. Combining the CDR3 with reference TRBV7-9 and TRBJ2-3 gives the whole variable domain DTGVSQNPRHKITKRGQNVTFRCDPISEHNRLYWYRQTLGQGPEFLTYFQNEAQLEKSRLLSDRFSAERPKGSFSTLEIQRTEQGDSAMYLCSSSFPLRLAGIVNTQYFGPGTRLTVL.

The chain couples TRBV4-3 to TRBJ1-2, with 8 bases identical to TRBD1. The CDR3 is 17 residues long. J lost 0 bases, V lost 0 bases, and 6 bases had no gene match. From germline, CDR1 is LGHNA and CDR2 YSLEER. The CDR3 here is CASSQEAGGATNYGYTF. CDR3 bases: TGCGCCAGCAGCCAAGAGGCAGGGGGCGCGACTAACTATGGCTACACCTTC.

This clonotype has a handful of counts. V usage is TRBV7-2 and J usage is TRBJ2-4; TRBD2 matches at 7 bases. J was trimmed by 5 bases and V by 5 bases; bases with no gene match: 6. Germline CDR1 is SGHTA and CDR2 is FQGNSA. The CDR3 is 14 amino acids. The CDR3 is CASSPAGLQNIQYF. The CDR3 DNA follows: TGTGCCAGCAGCCCAGCGGGACTCCAAAACATTCAGTACTTC.

This clonotype has a count of ten or more. The CDR3 loop is CSARTGGLYNEQFF. The CDR3 DNA sequence: TGCAGCGCCAGGACAGGGGGCCTCTACAATGAGCAGTTCTTC. The chain combines TRBV29-1 with TRBJ2-1; 11 nucleotides agree with TRBD1. Trimming cost V 7 bases and J 3 bases; bases outside gene matches: 5. The V gene's germline CDR1 is SQVTM and CDR2 ANQGSEA. The CDR3 spans 14 residues.

This clonotype was seen more than once but under ten times. V gene TRBV7-2 combines with J gene TRBJ2-5, with D maybe TRBD2 (7 bases). Germline V gene sequence: CDR1 SGHTA, CDR2 FQGNSA. V was shortened by 4 bases and J by 5 bases, with 17 bases between the two germline ends. The CDR3 sequence is 15 residues long. CDR3 in amino acids: CASSSRRGGDETQYF. CDR3 coding DNA: TGTGCCAGCAGCTCCCGACGAGGGGGGGATGAGACCCAGTACTTC.